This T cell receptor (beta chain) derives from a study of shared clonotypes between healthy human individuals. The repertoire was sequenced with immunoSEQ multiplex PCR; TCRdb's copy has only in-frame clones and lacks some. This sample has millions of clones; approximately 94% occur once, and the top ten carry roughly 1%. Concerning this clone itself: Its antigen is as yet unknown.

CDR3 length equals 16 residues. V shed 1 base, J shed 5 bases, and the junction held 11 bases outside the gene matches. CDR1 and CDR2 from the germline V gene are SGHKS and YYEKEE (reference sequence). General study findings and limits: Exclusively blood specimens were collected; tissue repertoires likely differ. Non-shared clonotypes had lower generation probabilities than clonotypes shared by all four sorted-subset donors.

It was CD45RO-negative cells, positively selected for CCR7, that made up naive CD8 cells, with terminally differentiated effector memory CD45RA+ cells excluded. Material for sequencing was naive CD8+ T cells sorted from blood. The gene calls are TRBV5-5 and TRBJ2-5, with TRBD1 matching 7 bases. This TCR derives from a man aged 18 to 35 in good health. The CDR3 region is CASSLSGTDPRETQYF. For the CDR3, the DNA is TGTGCCAGCAGCTTGTCCGGGACAGACCCCAGGGAGACCCAGTACTTC.